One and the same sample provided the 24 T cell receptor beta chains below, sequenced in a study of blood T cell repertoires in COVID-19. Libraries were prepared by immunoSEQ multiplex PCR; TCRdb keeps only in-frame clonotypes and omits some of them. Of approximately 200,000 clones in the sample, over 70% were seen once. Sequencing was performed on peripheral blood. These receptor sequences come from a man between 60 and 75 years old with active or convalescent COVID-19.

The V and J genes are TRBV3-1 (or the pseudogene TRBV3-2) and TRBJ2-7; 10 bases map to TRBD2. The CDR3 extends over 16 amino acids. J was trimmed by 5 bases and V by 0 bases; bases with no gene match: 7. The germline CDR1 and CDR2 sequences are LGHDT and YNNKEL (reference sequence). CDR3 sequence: CASSQDYSSGRNEQYF. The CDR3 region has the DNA TGTGCCAGCAGCCAAGACTATTCTAGCGGGAGAAACGAGCAGTACTTC.

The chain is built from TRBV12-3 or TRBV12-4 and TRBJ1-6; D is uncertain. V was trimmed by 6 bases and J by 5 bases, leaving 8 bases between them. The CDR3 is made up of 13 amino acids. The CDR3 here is CASRREDNSPLHF. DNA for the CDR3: TGTGCCAGCAGGAGGGAGGATAATTCACCCCTCCACTTT.

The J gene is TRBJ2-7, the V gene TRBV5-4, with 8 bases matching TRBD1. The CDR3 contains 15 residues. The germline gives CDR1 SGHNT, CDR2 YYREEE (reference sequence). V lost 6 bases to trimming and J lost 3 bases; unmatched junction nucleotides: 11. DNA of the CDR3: TGTGCCAGCAACCGAGGAGGGACAGGCTTCTACGAGCAGTACTTC. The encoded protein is CASNRGGTGFYEQYF.

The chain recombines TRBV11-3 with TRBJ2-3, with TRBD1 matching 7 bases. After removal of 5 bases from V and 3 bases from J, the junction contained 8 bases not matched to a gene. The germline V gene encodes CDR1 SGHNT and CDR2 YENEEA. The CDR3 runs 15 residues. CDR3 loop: CASSIRQGGTDTQYF. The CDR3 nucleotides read TGTGCCAGCAGCATTCGACAGGGTGGGACAGATACGCAGTATTTT.

The CDR3 sequence: CASSLAGGDSGNTIYF. Written as DNA, the CDR3 is TGCGCCAGCAGCTTGGCCGGGGGGGACTCTGGAAACACCATATATTTT. The V gene is TRBV5-1, the J gene TRBJ1-3; D is perhaps TRBD1 (5 bases). Germline V gene sequence: CDR1 SGHRS, CDR2 YFSETQ. The CDR3 totals 16 residues. The V and J ends lost 0 bases and 0 bases respectively, with 10 bases between them.

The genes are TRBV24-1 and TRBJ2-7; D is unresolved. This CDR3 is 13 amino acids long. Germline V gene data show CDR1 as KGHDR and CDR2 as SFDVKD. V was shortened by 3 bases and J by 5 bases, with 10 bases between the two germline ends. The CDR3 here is CATSDPPRDEQYF. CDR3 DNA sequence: TGTGCCACCAGTGATCCCCCGCGCGACGAGCAGTACTTC.

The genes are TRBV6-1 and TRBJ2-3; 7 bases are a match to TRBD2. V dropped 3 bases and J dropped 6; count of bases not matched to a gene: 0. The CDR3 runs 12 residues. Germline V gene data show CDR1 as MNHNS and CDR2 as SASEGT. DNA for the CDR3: TGTGCCAGCAGTGAGGGAGGGGATACGCAGTATTTT. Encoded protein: CASSEGGDTQYF.

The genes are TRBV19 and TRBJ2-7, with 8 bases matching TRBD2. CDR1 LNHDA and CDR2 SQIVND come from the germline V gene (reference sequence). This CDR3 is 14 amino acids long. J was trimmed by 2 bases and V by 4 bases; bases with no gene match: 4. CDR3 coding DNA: TGTGCCAGTAGTAGAGGGCGGGAGGCCTACGAGCAGTACTTC. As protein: CASSRGREAYEQYF. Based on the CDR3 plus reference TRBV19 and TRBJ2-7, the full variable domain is DGGITQSPKYLFRKEGQNVTLSCEQNLNHDAMYWYRQDPGQGLRLIYYSQIVNDFQKGDIAEGYSVSREKKESFPLTVTSAQKNPTAFYLCASSRGREAYEQYFGPGTRLTVT.

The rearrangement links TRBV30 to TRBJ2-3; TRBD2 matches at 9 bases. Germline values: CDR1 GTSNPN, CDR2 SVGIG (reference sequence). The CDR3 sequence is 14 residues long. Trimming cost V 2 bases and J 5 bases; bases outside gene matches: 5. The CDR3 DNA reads TGTGCCTGGAGTTTCGCGGGAGGGGTAGATACGCAGTATTTT. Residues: CAWSFAGGVDTQYF.

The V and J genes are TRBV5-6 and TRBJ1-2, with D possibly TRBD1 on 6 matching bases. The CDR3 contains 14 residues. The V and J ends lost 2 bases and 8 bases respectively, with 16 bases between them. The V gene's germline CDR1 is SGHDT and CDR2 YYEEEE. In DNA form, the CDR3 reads TGTGCCAGCAGCTTTACAGGGAGTATGCGAGGCTACACCTTC. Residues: CASSFTGSMRGYTF.

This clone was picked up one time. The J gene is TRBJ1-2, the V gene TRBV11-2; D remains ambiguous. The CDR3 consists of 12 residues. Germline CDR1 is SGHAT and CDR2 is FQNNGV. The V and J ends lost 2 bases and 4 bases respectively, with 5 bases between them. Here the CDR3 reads CASSLSGYGYTF. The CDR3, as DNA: TGTGCCAGCAGCTTATCAGGCTATGGCTACACCTTC. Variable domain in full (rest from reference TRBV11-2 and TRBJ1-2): EAGVAQSPRYKIIEKRQSVAFWCNPISGHATLYWYQQILGQGPKLLIQFQNNGVVDDSQLPKDRFSAERLKGVDSTLKIQPAKLEDSAVYLCASSLSGYGYTFGSGTRLTVV.

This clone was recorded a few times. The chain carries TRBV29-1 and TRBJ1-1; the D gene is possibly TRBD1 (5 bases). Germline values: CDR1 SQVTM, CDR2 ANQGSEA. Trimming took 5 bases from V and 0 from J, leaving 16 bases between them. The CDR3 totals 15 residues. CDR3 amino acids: CSVPPRTGVNTEAFF. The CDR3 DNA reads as TGCAGCGTTCCCCCCCGTACGGGGGTGAACACTGAAGCTTTCTTT.

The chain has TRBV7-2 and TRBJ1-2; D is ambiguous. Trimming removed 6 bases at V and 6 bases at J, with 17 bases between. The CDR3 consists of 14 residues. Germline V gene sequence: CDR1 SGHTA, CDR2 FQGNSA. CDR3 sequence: CASSTLLEINGYTF. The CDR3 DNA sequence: TGTGCCAGCAGTACCCTCCTCGAGATTAATGGCTACACCTTC. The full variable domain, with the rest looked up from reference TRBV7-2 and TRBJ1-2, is GAGVSQSPSNKVTEKGKDVELRCDPISGHTALYWYRQSLGQGLEFLIYFQGNSAPDKSGLPSDRFSAERTGGSVSTLTIQRTQQEDSAVYLCASSTLLEINGYTFGSGTRLTVV.

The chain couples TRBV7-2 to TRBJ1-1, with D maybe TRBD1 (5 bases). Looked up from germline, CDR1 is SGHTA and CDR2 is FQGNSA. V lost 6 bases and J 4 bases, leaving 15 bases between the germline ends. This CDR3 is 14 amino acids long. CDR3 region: CASRVKGAGTEAFF. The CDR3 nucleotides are TGTGCCAGCAGGGTAAAAGGGGCTGGCACTGAAGCTTTCTTT.

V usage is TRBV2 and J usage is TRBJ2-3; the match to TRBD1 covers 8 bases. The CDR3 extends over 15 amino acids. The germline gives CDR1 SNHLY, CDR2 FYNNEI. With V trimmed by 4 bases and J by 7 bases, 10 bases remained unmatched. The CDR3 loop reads CASSGGKQGVYTQYF. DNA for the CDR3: TGTGCCAGCAGTGGGGGGAAACAGGGGGTTTATACGCAGTATTTT.

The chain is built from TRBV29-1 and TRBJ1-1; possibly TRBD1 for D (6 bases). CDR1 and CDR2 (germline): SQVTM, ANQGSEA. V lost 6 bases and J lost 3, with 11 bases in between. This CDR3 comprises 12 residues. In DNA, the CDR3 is TGCAGCGTAGGTTACAGGGACACTGAAGCTTTCTTT. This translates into CSVGYRDTEAFF.

This CDR3 reads CAGRGGPSGANVLTF. The CDR3 DNA reads as TGTGCCGGCCGGGGGGGGCCCTCTGGGGCCAACGTCCTGACTTTC. This chain links TRBV28 with TRBJ2-6; 8 bases fit TRBD2. The CDR3 covers 15 residues. V lost 11 bases, J lost 0 bases, and 6 bases stayed unmatched. The germline V gene encodes CDR1 MDHEN and CDR2 SYDVKM.

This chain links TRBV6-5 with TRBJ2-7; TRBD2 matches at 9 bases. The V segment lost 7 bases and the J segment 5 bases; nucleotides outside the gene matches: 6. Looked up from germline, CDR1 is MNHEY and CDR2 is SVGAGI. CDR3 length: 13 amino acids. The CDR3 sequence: CASTVQREDEQYF. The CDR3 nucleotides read TGTGCCAGCACGGTCCAGCGGGAGGACGAGCAGTACTTC.

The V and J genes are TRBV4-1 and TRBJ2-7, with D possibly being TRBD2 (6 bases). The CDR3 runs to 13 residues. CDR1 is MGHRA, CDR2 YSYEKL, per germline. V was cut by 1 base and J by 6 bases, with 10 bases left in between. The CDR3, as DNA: TGCGCCAGCAGCCAAGTCCGGGGGAGCGAGCAGTACTTC. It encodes CASSQVRGSEQYF.

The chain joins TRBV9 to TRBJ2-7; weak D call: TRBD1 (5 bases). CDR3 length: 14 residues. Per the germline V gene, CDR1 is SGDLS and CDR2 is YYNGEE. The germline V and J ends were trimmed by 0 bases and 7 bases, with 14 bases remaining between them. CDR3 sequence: CASSVDGLRGEQYF. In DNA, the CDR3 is TGTGCCAGCAGCGTAGACGGTCTTAGGGGAGAGCAGTACTTC.

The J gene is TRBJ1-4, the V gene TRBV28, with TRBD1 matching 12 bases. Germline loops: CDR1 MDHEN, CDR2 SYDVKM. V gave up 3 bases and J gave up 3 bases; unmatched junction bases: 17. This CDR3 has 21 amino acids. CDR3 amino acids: CASSFLGQGAQKGAANEKLFF. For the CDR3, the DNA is TGTGCCAGCAGTTTCCTGGGACAGGGGGCGCAGAAAGGGGCCGCTAATGAAAAACTGTTTTTT.

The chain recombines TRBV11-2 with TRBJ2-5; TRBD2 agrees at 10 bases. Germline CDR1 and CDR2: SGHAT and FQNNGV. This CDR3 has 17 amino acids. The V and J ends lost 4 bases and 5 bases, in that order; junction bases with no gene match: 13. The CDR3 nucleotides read TGTGCCAGCAGCTCCCTTAGACTAGCGGGTTTGCAGGAGACCCAGTACTTC. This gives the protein CASSSLRLAGLQETQYF. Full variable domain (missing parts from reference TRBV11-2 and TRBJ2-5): EAGVAQSPRYKIIEKRQSVAFWCNPISGHATLYWYQQILGQGPKLLIQFQNNGVVDDSQLPKDRFSAERLKGVDSTLKIQPAKLEDSAVYLCASSSLRLAGLQETQYFGPGTRLLVL.

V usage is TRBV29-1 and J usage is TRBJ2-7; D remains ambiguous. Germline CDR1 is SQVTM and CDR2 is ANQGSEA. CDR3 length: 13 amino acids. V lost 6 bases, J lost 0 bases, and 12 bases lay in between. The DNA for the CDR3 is TGCAGCGTCGTTCACAGTAGCTCCTACGAGCAGTACTTC. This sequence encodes CSVVHSSSYEQYF.

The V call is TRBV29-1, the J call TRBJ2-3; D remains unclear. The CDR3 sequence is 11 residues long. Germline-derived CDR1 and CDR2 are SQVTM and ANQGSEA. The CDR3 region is CLAGSTDTQYF. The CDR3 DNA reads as TGCCTTGCTGGCAGCACAGATACGCAGTATTTT.